This TCR beta chain was profiled in a study of shared clonotypes between healthy human individuals. Whole-study results and caveats: A handful of donors showed sharing of 4.5% to 6% of naive CD4 clonotypes. The rarefaction results pointed to incomplete sorted-subset sequencing despite large depth.

Methods used by the authors: Junction-only immunoSEQ sequences carried no quality scores, so filtering differed. Produced via immunoSEQ multiplex PCR; TCRdb's table is partial and in-frame only. V and J calls and clone size follow that table, whereas D and trimming were derived from the DNA. There are some 1.5 million clones in the sample; 95% to 99% occur only once, and roughly 0.4% lies in the top ten. This CDR3 comprises 13 residues. V gave up 6 bases and J gave up 6 bases; unmatched junction bases: 7. CDR1 is SQVTM, CDR2 ANQGSEA, per germline. To note about this clone: Its matching antigen is unknown.

It was into CD45RA+ naive and CD45RA-negative memory subsets that the CD4+ cells were split. V gene TRBV29-1 combines with J gene TRBJ2-1, with 8 bases matching TRBD1. The sequenced sample consisted of naive CD4+ T cells sorted from blood. The subset here: CD45RA+ positively selected. This clonotype was obtained from a man aged 30 to 39 in good health. Here the CDR3 reads CSVGTGPTNEQFF. In nucleotides, the CDR3 is TGCAGCGTGGGGACAGGCCCCACCAATGAGCAGTTCTTC.